These 12 T cell receptor beta chains were all obtained from the same sample, sequenced in a study of T cell repertoires in cytomegalovirus infection. MiXCR, run by TCRdb on the reads, gives a single entry per CDR3 protein. The repertoire holds around 300,000 distinct CDR3 sequences, with roughly a fifth as singletons. No antigen is known for these receptors. This material consisted of cultured PBMCs, taken from culture after CMV antigen stimulation. These receptors all stem from a human donor in good health (CMV status not recorded). Some clones in this sample may be carry-over from other donors' samples.

The sample holds one count of this clonotype. The chain combines TRBV14 with TRBJ2-7, with D hard to call. Germline values: CDR1 SGHDN, CDR2 FVKESK. The CDR3 contains 13 residues. V shed 0 bases and J shed 4 bases, with 7 bases lying between them. The CDR3 here is CASSQDVRYEQYF. In DNA, the CDR3 is TGTGCCAGCAGCCAAGATGTTAGATACGAGCAGTACTTC.

The chain uses TRBV11-2 and TRBJ2-7; unclear D gene. The ends were cut back, 2 bases at V and 5 bases at J, with 7 bases in the middle. The CDR3 is 12 amino acids. Germline V gene data show CDR1 as SGHAT and CDR2 as FQNNGV. CDR3 coding DNA: TGTGCCAGCAGCTTAAGTTCCCACGAGCAGTACGTC. This encodes CASSLSSHEQYV.

This clonotype occurred a few times. The rearrangement uses TRBV25-1 and TRBJ1-3, with no clear D. V dropped 7 bases and J dropped 2 bases, with 9 bases sitting between them. This CDR3 region has 13 residues. Per the germline V gene, CDR1 is MGHDK and CDR2 is SYGVNS. CDR3 residues: CASTGWAGNTIYF. CDR3 DNA sequence: TGTGCCAGCACCGGCTGGGCTGGAAACACCATATATTTT.

The chain joins TRBV4-2 to TRBJ1-5, with TRBD1 matching 8 bases. The CDR3 is 15 residues long. V was pared by 4 bases and J by 4 bases, with 6 bases of the junction left unmatched. The germline gives CDR1 LGHNA, CDR2 YNFKEQ. DNA for the CDR3: TGTGCCAGCAGCCCAGGGGGCTGGGGAAATCAGCCCCAGCATTTT. It encodes CASSPGGWGNQPQHF.

In its sample, this clonotype was seen a few times. The chain employs TRBV6-2 or TRBV6-3 and TRBJ2-3; D remains ambiguous. V was pared by 2 bases and J by 3 bases, with 6 bases between. The CDR3 length is 13 residues. Germline-derived CDR1 and CDR2 are MNHEY and SVGEGT. CDR3: CASSYTETDTQYF. The CDR3, as DNA: TGTGCCAGCAGTTACACGGAGACAGATACGCAGTATTTT.

This clonotype has ten or more counts. V usage is TRBV7-2 and J usage is TRBJ1-1, with 8 bases lining up with TRBD1. CDR1 is SGHTA, CDR2 FQGNSA, per germline. Trimming took 5 bases from V and 1 from J; bases not matched to a gene: 3. This CDR3 region has 14 residues. The CDR3 region is CASSRQGSNTEAFF. CDR3 DNA: TGTGCCAGCAGCCGACAGGGGTCGAACACTGAAGCTTTCTTT.

This clonotype showed up many times. CDR3 bases: TGTGCCAGCAGTTTATTACTAGATACGCAGTATTTT. It specifies CASSLLLDTQYF. The chain carries TRBV12-3 or TRBV12-4 and TRBJ2-3; D gene unclear. The V and J ends lost 2 bases and 5 bases respectively, with 5 bases between them. The CDR3 extends over 12 amino acids.

The chain couples TRBV2 to TRBJ1-4; no definite D call. V was pared by 3 bases and J by 7 bases, with 9 bases between. CDR3 length: 13 amino acids. Germline assignment: CDR1 SNHLY and CDR2 FYNNEI. The CDR3 loop is CASSEERGEKLFF. CDR3 DNA: TGTGCCAGCAGTGAGGAGCGGGGTGAAAAACTGTTTTTT.

The chain recombines TRBV12-3 or TRBV12-4 with TRBJ2-2, with a tentative D call TRBD2 (6 bases). The CDR3 extends over 16 amino acids. V shed 5 bases and J shed 0 bases, with 13 bases lying between them. The CDR3 DNA follows: TGTGCCAGCAGTCCCGCCGGGAGCGCGAACACCGGGGAGCTGTTTTTT. As protein: CASSPAGSANTGELFF.

V usage is TRBV20-1 and J usage is TRBJ2-1; D gene uncertain. V was pared by 3 bases and J by 7 bases, with 10 bases between. Per the germline V gene, CDR1 is DFQATT and CDR2 is SNEGSKA (reference sequence). The CDR3 has 12 amino acids. CDR3 loop: CSASAPGNEQFF. CDR3 in DNA: TGCAGTGCTAGTGCCCCCGGGAATGAGCAGTTCTTC.

Only a few counts were recorded for this clonotype. The rearrangement uses TRBV12-3 or TRBV12-4 and TRBJ2-2; no definite D call. V was pared by 5 bases and J by 3 bases, with 7 bases between. The CDR3 contains 13 residues. As DNA, the CDR3 is TGTGCCAGCAGTCGAGAGTACACCGGGGAGCTGTTTTTT. This gives the protein CASSREYTGELFF.

This clonotype appeared many times. This rearrangement joins TRBV6-6 to TRBJ2-3; D not resolved. In germline, CDR1 is MNHNY, CDR2 SVGAGI (reference sequence). V was cut by 5 bases and J by 5 bases, with 20 bases left in between. This CDR3 has 16 residues. The CDR3 region is CASSPLGGGTGDTQYF. DNA of the CDR3: TGTGCCAGCAGTCCCCTTGGTGGCGGCACCGGAGATACGCAGTATTTT.